The 27 T cell receptor beta chains below come from one sample, sequenced in a study of identical twins (dated by TCRdb to 2015 to 2016). The method behind the library was 5' RACE. The instrument given in TCRdb is Illumina HiSeq 2000. TCRdb reprocessed the public reads (quality trimming at Q25 with fastp, clone calling with MiXCR) and kept in-frame beta chains. Rows with a matching CDR3 protein are joined into one entry that keeps the most common DNA and genes. For this sample there are roughly 240,000 distinct CDR3 sequences; roughly 7% appear just once. Clones ranked in the top ten supply 3.5% to 4% of the sample. The data also belong to a second study, concerning yellow fever vaccine responses in identical twins.

The sample was memory (CD45RO+) T cells sorted from blood. This specimen's cell subset or site label, per the study, means: CD45RO+ enriched T cells. These receptor sequences come from a young woman in good health.

This clonotype has at least ten counts. The rearrangement uses TRBV12-3 or TRBV12-4 and TRBJ2-2; tentatively, D is TRBD1 (5 bases). CDR3 length: 15 residues. V was trimmed by 4 bases and J by 7 bases, leaving 16 bases between them. The chain's CDR3 is CASSSTTPQGGELFF. The CDR3 DNA reads as TGTGCCAGCAGTTCGACGACCCCCCAGGGCGGGGAGCTGTTTTTT.

This clonotype was seen at least ten times. The J gene is TRBJ1-6, the V gene TRBV20-1; D is ambiguous. CDR3 length equals 14 residues. With 0 bases removed from V and 0 bases from J, the gap between germline ends came to 3 bases. Germline CDR1 is DFQATT and CDR2 is SNEGSKA (reference sequence). CDR3 in DNA: TGCAGTGCTAGAGATGCCTCCTATAATTCACCCCTCCACTTT. This gives the protein CSARDASYNSPLHF.

The chain uses TRBV3-1 and TRBJ2-3; 9 bases fit TRBD2. CDR1 is LGHDT and CDR2 is YNNKEL in the germline V gene (reference sequence). The V gene end was trimmed by 2 bases and the J gene end by 6 bases; junction bases not matched to a gene: 9. The CDR3 is made up of 16 amino acids. CDR3 coding DNA: TGTGCCAGCAGCCAACTTTTAGCGGGAGCAGGGGATACGCAGTATTTT. As protein: CASSQLLAGAGDTQYF.

This clonotype has at least ten counts. The gene calls are TRBV28 and TRBJ1-5, with D perhaps matching TRBD1 (5 bases). The CDR3 covers 13 residues. CDR1 MDHEN and CDR2 SYDVKM come from the germline V gene. V was shortened by 10 bases and J by 3 bases, with 13 bases between the two germline ends. This CDR3 is CAIQGVFNQPQHF. As DNA, the CDR3 is TGTGCCATCCAGGGAGTATTCAATCAGCCCCAGCATTTT.

This clonotype was seen many times. The rearrangement joins TRBV5-1 to TRBJ2-3; 7 nucleotides line up with TRBD1. Losses at the gene ends were 4 bases for V and 4 bases for J; bases not matched to a gene: 9. Germline V gives CDR1 SGHRS, CDR2 YFSETQ. The CDR3 totals 15 residues. CDR3 nucleotide sequence: TGCGCCAGCAGCCCTACAGGGGCCCCCGCAGATACGCAGTATTTT. It yields the protein CASSPTGAPADTQYF.

The chain carries TRBV29-1 and TRBJ2-1, with TRBD2 identical over 13 bases. CDR3 size: 13 residues. J lost 14 bases, V lost 3 bases, and 7 bases had no gene match. Germline CDR1 SQVTM, CDR2 ANQGSEA. The CDR3 region is CSVDPETSGRKFF. CDR3 nucleotides: TGCAGCGTTGACCCTGAGACTAGCGGGAGGAAGTTCTTC.

As concerns this clonotype: This sequence may be a read error, since a much larger clone differs from it by one base. V is TRBV5-1 and J is TRBJ2-7, with 8 nucleotides matching TRBD2. Germline CDR1 is SGHRS and CDR2 is YFSETQ. The CDR3 spans 14 residues. With 6 bases clipped from V and 6 bases from J, the junction kept 11 bases outside the gene matches. This CDR3 reads CASIFVDSGTEQYF. The CDR3 DNA is TGCGCCAGCATCTTCGTTGATAGCGGGACCGAGCAGTACTTC.

This clonotype was recorded at least ten times. The CDR3 sequence: CASSSIQRLAEAFF. CDR3 bases: TGTGCCAGCAGTTCCATACAGAGACTCGCTGAAGCTTTCTTT. The chain couples TRBV12-3 or TRBV12-4 to TRBJ1-1; unclear D gene. V was shortened by 4 bases and J by 6 bases, with 15 bases between the two germline ends. CDR3 length equals 14 residues.

In this sample, this clonotype turned up a few times. This sequence joins TRBV20-1 and TRBJ2-1; D perhaps matches TRBD1 (6 bases). Germline CDR1 reads DFQATT; CDR2 reads SNEGSKA (reference sequence). Trimming left V 6 bases short and J 9 bases short, with 24 bases between. The CDR3 consists of 15 residues. In nucleotides, the CDR3 is TGCAGTGCCTCTCCGACAGGCACAAGAGGGGGTGAGCAGTTCTTC. It codes for CSASPTGTRGGEQFF.

V is TRBV5-1 and J is TRBJ2-3; either TRBD1 or TRBD2 may supply D (6 bases each). Germline V gene lookup returns CDR1 SGHRS and CDR2 YFSETQ. The CDR3 runs to 16 residues. The V gene lost 4 bases and the J gene lost 1 base, with 16 bases spanning the gap. Written as DNA, the CDR3 is TGCGCCAGCAGCCTACAGGGTTCGGGAGGCACAGATACGCAGTATTTT. Translation: CASSLQGSGGTDTQYF.

The chain joins TRBV20-1 to TRBJ2-3; maybe TRBD1 (5 bases). V shed 4 bases and J shed 2 bases, with 16 bases lying between them. This CDR3 is 15 amino acids long. CDR1 and CDR2 (germline): DFQATT, SNEGSKA (reference sequence). The CDR3 region is CSAKNHQGNTDTQYF. The CDR3 region has the DNA TGCAGTGCTAAGAATCATCAGGGTAACACAGATACGCAGTATTTT.

This clonotype was recorded many times. The chain combines TRBV9 with TRBJ1-3, with D perhaps matching TRBD1 (5 bases). Trimming cost V 0 bases and J 3 bases, with 7 bases left between them. Germline CDR1 SGDLS, CDR2 YYNGEE. The CDR3 has 14 residues. The CDR3 DNA is TGTGCCAGCAGCGTAGAAGGGGATGGAAACACCATATATTTT. Protein product: CASSVEGDGNTIYF.

The chain uses TRBV18 and TRBJ1-2; possibly TRBD1 for D (6 bases). Trimming shortened V by 4 bases and J by 4 bases, and 13 bases separated the two germline ends. The CDR3 runs 14 residues. Germline loops: CDR1 KGHSH, CDR2 LQKENI. This CDR3 reads CASSRQGQGYGYTF. The CDR3 DNA sequence: TGTGCCAGCTCACGTCAGGGACAAGGCTATGGCTACACCTTC.

This clonotype was detected ten times or more. The chain uses TRBV5-1 and TRBJ2-5; 7 bases match TRBD2. The V gene end was trimmed by 2 bases and the J gene end by 2 bases; junction bases not matched to a gene: 3. Germline CDR1 reads SGHRS; CDR2 reads YFSETQ. The CDR3 totals 14 residues. The CDR3 DNA reads TGCGCCAGCAGCTTACTAGCGAGTCAAGAGACCCAGTACTTC. It is translated as CASSLLASQETQYF. The full variable domain, with the rest looked up from reference TRBV5-1 and TRBJ2-5, is KAGVTQTPRYLIKTRGQQVTLSCSPISGHRSVSWYQQTPGQGLQFLFEYFSETQRNKGNFPGRFSGRQFSNSRSEMNVSTLELGDSALYLCASSLLASQETQYFGPGTRLLVL.

This clonotype showed up just a few times. The chain couples TRBV28 to TRBJ2-1, with TRBD2 matching over 10 bases. Germline trimming cut 3 bases from V and 10 bases from J; bases unmatched to any gene: 12. CDR1 is MDHEN, CDR2 SYDVKM, per germline. This CDR3 region has 16 residues. CDR3 sequence (DNA): TGTGCCAGCAGTTTTATTGGAGGACTAGCGGCCAGAGAGCAGTTCTTC. Its protein product is CASSFIGGLAAREQFF.

This clonotype was picked up a small number of times. The chain recombines TRBV14 with TRBJ1-3; D not resolved. Trimming left V 1 base short and J 4 bases short, with 5 bases between. Germline-derived CDR1 and CDR2 are SGHDN and FVKESK. This CDR3 spans 13 amino acids. The CDR3 loop reads CASSQGAGNTIYF. The DNA of the CDR3 is TGTGCCAGCAGCCAAGGAGCCGGAAACACCATATATTTT. Together with reference TRBV14 and TRBJ1-3, the CDR3 gives the full variable domain: EAGVTQFPSHSVIEKGQTVTLRCDPISGHDNLYWYRRVMGKEIKFLLHFVKESKQDESGMPNNRFLAERTGGTYSTLKVQPAELEDSGVYFCASSQGAGNTIYFGEGSWLTVV.

The sample holds one count of this clonotype. The V and J genes are TRBV9 and TRBJ2-5; D possibly corresponds to TRBD1 (5 bases). Germline CDR1 is SGDLS and CDR2 is YYNGEE. The ends were cut back, 3 bases at V and 3 bases at J, with 9 bases in the middle. The CDR3 runs to 13 residues. CDR3 sequence reads: CASSAQGKETQYF. The CDR3 DNA reads as TGTGCCAGCAGCGCCCAGGGAAAAGAGACCCAGTACTTC.

In its sample, this clonotype was seen many times. This chain joins TRBV7-9 and TRBJ1-4; TRBD1 matches at 9 bases. J gave up 6 bases and V 3 bases, and 8 bases lay outside the gene matches. The V gene's germline CDR1 is SEHNR and CDR2 FQNEAQ (reference sequence). This CDR3 is 16 amino acids long. The CDR3 loop is CASSLEDRGLDEKLFF. CDR3 DNA: TGTGCCAGCAGCTTGGAGGACAGGGGATTAGATGAAAAACTGTTTTTT.

At least ten counts were recorded for this clonotype. The J gene is TRBJ1-2, the V gene TRBV4-1; 9 nucleotides agree with TRBD1. Germline lookup yields CDR1 MGHRA and CDR2 YSYEKL. This CDR3 region has 16 residues. The trim removed 0 bases at V and 4 bases at J, leaving 6 bases unmatched. CDR3 residues: CASSQEGTGFSYGYTF. CDR3 nucleotide sequence: TGCGCCAGCAGCCAAGAAGGGACAGGGTTCAGCTATGGCTACACCTTC.

This clonotype was detected ten times or more. CDR3 nucleotide sequence: TGCAGTGCGGGGACTAGCGGGGCCTCCTACGAGCAGTACTTC. Translating it yields CSAGTSGASYEQYF. The chain carries TRBV20-1 and TRBJ2-7; TRBD2 agrees at 13 bases. The V and J ends lost 6 bases and 0 bases, in that order; junction bases with no gene match: 2. Germline V gene lookup returns CDR1 DFQATT and CDR2 SNEGSKA (reference sequence). The CDR3 consists of 14 residues.

This clonotype showed up just a few times. The rearrangement uses TRBV12-3 or TRBV12-4 and TRBJ1-4; 10 positions match TRBD1. J lost 6 bases, V lost 6 bases, and 10 bases had no gene match. This CDR3 has 16 amino acids. The CDR3 protein is CASRVSTGGKDEKLFF. CDR3 nucleotide sequence: TGTGCCAGCAGAGTTTCGACAGGGGGCAAGGATGAAAAACTGTTTTTT.

This sequence joins TRBV5-6 and TRBJ2-7, with TRBD1 matching over 9 bases. Per germline, CDR1 SGHDT and CDR2 YYEEEE. CDR3 length: 15 amino acids. V was clipped by 1 base and J by 2 bases; unmatched bases: 4. The CDR3 region is CASSLLRDRAYEQYV. The CDR3 DNA reads as TGTGCCAGCAGCTTGCTCCGGGACAGGGCCTACGAGCAGTACGTC.

The CDR3 loop is CASSLADRWDEQFF. CDR3 sequence (DNA): TGTGCCAGCAGTCTAGCAGACAGGTGGGATGAGCAGTTCTTC. V is TRBV28 and J is TRBJ2-1; possible D gene TRBD1, 6 bases. V lost 5 bases, J lost 8 bases, and 16 bases lay in between. CDR1 is MDHEN, CDR2 SYDVKM, per germline. There are 14 residues in the CDR3.

There are a few counts of this clonotype. This chain uses TRBV5-6 with TRBJ2-3; D unclear. The V end lost 4 bases, the J end lost 6 bases, and 18 bases lay between the germline ends. Per the germline V gene, CDR1 is SGHDT and CDR2 is YYEEEE. This CDR3 is 15 amino acids long. The CDR3 loop is CASSLPGSPPDTQYF. The DNA for the CDR3 is TGTGCCAGCAGCCTCCCAGGTTCTCCACCCGATACGCAGTATTTT.

This chain uses TRBV21-1 with TRBJ1-4; the table's D call TRBD1 went unverified against the DNA. TRBV21-1 is given as a pseudogene. CDR3 size: 17 residues. CDR3 residues: CASSHPGQGATNEKLFF. In DNA, the CDR3 is TGTGCCAGCAGTCATCCGGGACAGGGTGCAACTAATGAAAAACTGTTTTTT.

The genes are TRBV6-2 or TRBV6-3 and TRBJ2-3; D gene ambiguous. The CDR3 is made up of 14 amino acids. V lost 3 bases, J lost 0 bases, and 7 bases lay in between. The V gene's germline CDR1 is MNHEY and CDR2 SVGEGT. In DNA, the CDR3 is TGTGCCAGCAGTTATGGTCAAAGCACAGATACGCAGTATTTT. Its protein product is CASSYGQSTDTQYF.

This clonotype was observed at least ten times. V and J are TRBV11-1 and TRBJ2-7, with 16 bases identical to TRBD2. Germline CDR1 is SGHAT and CDR2 is FQDESV (reference sequence). With 0 bases clipped from V and 0 bases from J, the junction kept 8 bases outside the gene matches. The CDR3 contains 20 residues. This CDR3 reads CASSLATGLAGGPHSYEQYF. CDR3 nucleotides: TGTGCCAGCAGCTTAGCGACGGGACTAGCGGGAGGGCCCCACTCCTACGAGCAGTACTTC. The whole variable domain, filled in from reference TRBV11-1 and TRBJ2-7, reads EAEVAQSPRYKITEKSQAVAFWCDPISGHATLYWYRQILGQGPELLVQFQDESVVDDSQLPKDRFSAERLKGVDSTLKIQPAELGDSAMYLCASSLATGLAGGPHSYEQYFGPGTRLTVT.